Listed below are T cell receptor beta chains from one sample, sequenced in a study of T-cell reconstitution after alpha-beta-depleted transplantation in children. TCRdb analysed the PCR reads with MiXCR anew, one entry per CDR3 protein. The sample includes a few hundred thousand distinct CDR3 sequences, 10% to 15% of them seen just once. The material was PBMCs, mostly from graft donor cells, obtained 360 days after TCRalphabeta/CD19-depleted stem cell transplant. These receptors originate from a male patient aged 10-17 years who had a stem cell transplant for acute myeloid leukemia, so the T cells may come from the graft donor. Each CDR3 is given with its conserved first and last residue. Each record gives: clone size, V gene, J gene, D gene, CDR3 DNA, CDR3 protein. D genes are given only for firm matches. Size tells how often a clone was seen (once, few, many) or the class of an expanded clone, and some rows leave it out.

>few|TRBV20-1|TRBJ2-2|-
TGCAGTGCCCGAGGGGCGGGAAGCGCCGGGGAGCTGTTTTTT
CSARGAGSAGELFF
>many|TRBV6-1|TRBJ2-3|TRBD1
TGTGCCAGCAGTCCCAAAGGGACAGGAAGAACAGATACGCAGTATTTT
CASSPKGTGRTDTQYF
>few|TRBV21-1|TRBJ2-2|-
-
CASSNHKIPPGSCFF
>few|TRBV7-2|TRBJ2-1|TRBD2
TGTGCCAGCAGCTTACAGCGCGGGAGGGCCGATGAGCAGTTCTTC
CASSLQRGRADEQFF
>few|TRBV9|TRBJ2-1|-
TGTGCCAGCAGCGTAGAGACCTTAATATACAATGAGCAGTTCTTC
CASSVETLIYNEQFF
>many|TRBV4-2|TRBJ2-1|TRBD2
TGTGCCAGCAGCCAAGTCGGAGCGGGAGACAATGAGCAGTTCTTC
CASSQVGAGDNEQFF
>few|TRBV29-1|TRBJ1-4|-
TGCAGCGTTGAACAGGTTAATAATGAAAAACTGTTTTTT
CSVEQVNNEKLFF
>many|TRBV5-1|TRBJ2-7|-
TGTGCCAGCAGCTTAGGGGGGGGCTCCTACGAGCAGTACTTC
CASSLGGGSYEQYF
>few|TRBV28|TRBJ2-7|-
TGTGCCAGTCTCAGTAGCGGAGTAGTATACGAGCAGTACTTC
CASLSSGVVYEQYF
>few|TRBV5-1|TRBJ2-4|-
TGCGCCAGCAGCTCTAACACTCTAGCCAAAAACATTCAGTACTTC
CASSSNTLAKNIQYF
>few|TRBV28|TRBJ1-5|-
TGTGCCAGCAGTTTGCCGACAGTCAATCAGCCCCAGCATTTT
CASSLPTVNQPQHF
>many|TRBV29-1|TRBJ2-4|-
TGCAGCGTTGAAGACCCGACAGGCTCCATTCAGTACTTC
CSVEDPTGSIQYF
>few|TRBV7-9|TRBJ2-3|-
TGTGCCAGCAGCTTCGGGTTGGCAGATACGCAGTATTTT
CASSFGLADTQYF
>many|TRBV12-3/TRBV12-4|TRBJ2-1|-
TGTGCCAGCAGTTTAAGGGTTATTCTCCCATACAATGAGCAGTTCTTC
CASSLRVILPYNEQFF
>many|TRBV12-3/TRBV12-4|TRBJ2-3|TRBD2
TGTGCCAGCAGCCTGACTAGCGGGGGCACAGATACGCAGTATTTT
CASSLTSGGTDTQYF
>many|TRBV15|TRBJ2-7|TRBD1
TGTGCCACCAGCAGTCCCACCGGGACAGGAGACGAGCAGTACTTC
CATSSPTGTGDEQYF
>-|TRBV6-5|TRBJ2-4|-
TGTGCCAGCAGTTACTCAGCTTTAGCCAAAAACATTCAGTACTTC
CASSYSALAKNIQYF
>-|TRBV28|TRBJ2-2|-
TGTGCCAGCAGTTTATGGCGGGAAGGCACCGGGGAGCTGTTTTTT
CASSLWREGTGELFF
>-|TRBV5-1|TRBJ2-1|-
TGCGCCAGCAGCTTGGCTTGGGCCAACCATCCCTACAATGAGCAGTTCTTC
CASSLAWANHPYNEQFF
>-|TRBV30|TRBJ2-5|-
TGTGCCTGGAGCCGGGGCCTCCAAGAGACCCAGTACTTC
CAWSRGLQETQYF
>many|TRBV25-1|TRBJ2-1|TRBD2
TGTGCCAGCCTGAGTAGCGGGAGGGGTTACAATGAGCAGTTCTTC
CASLSSGRGYNEQFF
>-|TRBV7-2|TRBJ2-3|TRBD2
TGTGCCAGCAGCATTACTAGCGGGACCTTCACAGATACGCAGTATTTT
CASSITSGTFTDTQYF
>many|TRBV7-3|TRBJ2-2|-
TGTGCCAGCAGCTCGACAGAAGCGAACACCGGGGAGCTGTTTTTT
CASSSTEANTGELFF
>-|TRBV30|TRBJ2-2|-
TGTGCCTGGAGTGTAGCGGCTAACACCGGGGAGCTGTTTTTT
CAWSVAANTGELFF
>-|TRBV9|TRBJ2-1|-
TGTGCCAGCAGCGTACCCGTACAGGGTGAGCAGTTCTTC
CASSVPVQGEQFF
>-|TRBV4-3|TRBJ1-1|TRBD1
TGCGCCAGCAGCCAAGGGGGATTTGCAGGGGGCCGTTACAACACTGAAGCTTTCTTT
CASSQGGFAGGRYNTEAFF
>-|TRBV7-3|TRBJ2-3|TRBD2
TGTGCCAGCAGCTTAACGGCGACTAGCGGGAACACGCAGTATTTT
CASSLTATSGNTQYF
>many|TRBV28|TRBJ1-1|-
TGTGCCAGCAGCCTGACAGGCTCTATGAACACTGAAGCTTTCTTT
CASSLTGSMNTEAFF
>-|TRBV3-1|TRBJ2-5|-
TGTGCCAGCAGCCAAGATCATGAGACCCAGTACTTC
CASSQDHETQYF
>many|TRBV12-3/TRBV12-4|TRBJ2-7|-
TGTGCCAGCAGCCCGTTTAGCAGAATCTCCTACGAGCAGTACTTC
CASSPFSRISYEQYF
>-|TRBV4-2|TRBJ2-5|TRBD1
TGTGCCAGCAGCCAAGAATCAGGGGGCGGAGGGGAGACCCAGTACTTC
CASSQESGGGGETQYF
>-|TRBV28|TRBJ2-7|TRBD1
TGTGCCAGCACCCTTTCACAGGGGGGTTACGAGCAGTACTTC
CASTLSQGGYEQYF
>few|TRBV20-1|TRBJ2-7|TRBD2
TGCAGTGCTAGTAGAGCGGGAGTAGGCGAGCAGTACTTC
CSASRAGVGEQYF
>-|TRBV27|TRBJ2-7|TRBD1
TGTGCCAGCAGTAGACTTCCGACAGGGTTCAGCTCCTACGAGGAGTACTTC
CASSRLPTGFSSYEEYF
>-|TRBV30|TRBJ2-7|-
TGTGCCTGGACCACTAGCAATCTGCCTTACGAGCAGTACTTC
CAWTTSNLPYEQYF
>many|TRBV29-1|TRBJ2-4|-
TGCAGCGTAACAGGGAGTTCAGCCAAAAACATTCAGTACTTC
CSVTGSSAKNIQYF
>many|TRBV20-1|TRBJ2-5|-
TGCAGTGCTAGAGATCACGAGACCCAGTACTTC
CSARDHETQYF
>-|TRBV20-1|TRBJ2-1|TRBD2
TGCAGTGCCTACCTGGCCCCGTTAGCGGGAGAACGAAGCTCCTACAATGAGCAGTTCTTC
CSAYLAPLAGERSSYNEQFF
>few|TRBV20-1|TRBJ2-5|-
TGCAGTGCCACACTAGGGCAGGGAGAGACCCAGTACTTC
CSATLGQGETQYF
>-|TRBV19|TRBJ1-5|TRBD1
TGTGCCAGTAGTATGGGGACAGGGGCAGCCCACAATCAGCCCCAGCATTTT
CASSMGTGAAHNQPQHF
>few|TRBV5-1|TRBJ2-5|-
TGCGCCAGCAGAATCGAGTCCGGGACAGAGACCCAGTACTTC
CASRIESGTETQYF
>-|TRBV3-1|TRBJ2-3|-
TGTGCCAGCAGCCAAAGTGGGAATACGCAGTATTTT
CASSQSGNTQYF
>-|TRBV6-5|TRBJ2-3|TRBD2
TGTGCCAGCAGTTTCCCGGGACTAGCGGGAGGCGATACGCAGTATTTT
CASSFPGLAGGDTQYF
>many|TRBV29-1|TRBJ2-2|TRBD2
TGCAGCGTCGGACTAGCGGGAGTTAACACCGGGGAGCTGTTTTTT
CSVGLAGVNTGELFF
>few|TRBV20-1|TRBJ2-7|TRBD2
TGCAGTGCTTCTACCGGGACTAGCTCCTACGAGCAGTACTTC
CSASTGTSSYEQYF
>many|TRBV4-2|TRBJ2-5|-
TGTGCCAGCAGCCAAGGTCAAGCGGGCCTCCAAGAGACCCAGTACTTC
CASSQGQAGLQETQYF
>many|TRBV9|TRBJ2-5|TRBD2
TGTGCCAGCAGCGGACAAAGCGGGAGAAGGGAGACCCAGTACTTC
CASSGQSGRRETQYF
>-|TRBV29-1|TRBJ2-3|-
TGCAGCGTTAGCACGGATAGCGTCAGCACAGATACGCAGTATTTT
CSVSTDSVSTDTQYF
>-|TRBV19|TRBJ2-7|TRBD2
TGTGCCAGTAGTATAGGGCCTAGCGGATATTCCTACGAGCAGTACTTC
CASSIGPSGYSYEQYF
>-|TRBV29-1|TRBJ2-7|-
TGCAGCGGGGCCTTCACCCTCTACGAGCAGTACTTC
CSGAFTLYEQYF
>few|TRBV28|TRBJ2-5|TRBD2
TGTGCCAGCAGTCCCCGGGGGGGCGGGATACAAGAGACCCAGTACTTC
CASSPRGGGIQETQYF
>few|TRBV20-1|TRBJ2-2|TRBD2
TGCAGTGCCCCTACTAGCGGGGACACCGGGGAGCTGTTTTTT
CSAPTSGDTGELFF
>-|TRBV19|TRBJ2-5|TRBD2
TGTGCCAGTAGTAGGACAGTTACTAGCGGAGAAGAGACCCAGTACTTC
CASSRTVTSGEETQYF
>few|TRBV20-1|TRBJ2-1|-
TGCAGTGCTAGCCCAGGCGGGTTGGATGAGCAGTTCTTC
CSASPGGLDEQFF
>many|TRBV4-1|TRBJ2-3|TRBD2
TGCGCCAGCAGCCAAGCGGGGGGTAACACAGATACGCAGTATTTT
CASSQAGGNTDTQYF
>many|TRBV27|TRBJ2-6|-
TGTGCCAGCAGGTCAGGGGGGGCTGGGGCCAACGTCCTGACTTTC
CASRSGGAGANVLTF
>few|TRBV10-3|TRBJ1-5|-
TGTGCCATCAGTGAGAGGAATATTCTCGGAGGTCAGCCCCAGCATTTT
CAISERNILGGQPQHF